What follows are 27 T cell receptor beta chains derived from one specimen sequenced in a study of T cells expressing NK-cell markers. TCRdb reanalyzed the 5' RACE reads and collapses them to one entry per CDR3 protein, without DNA. The sample has about 160,000 distinct CDR3 sequences. Material for sequencing was blood T cells: a sorted CD56 or NKG2C T cell subset, CD4+ or CD8+ T cells, or bulk PBMC T cells (not recorded which). Receptors were obtained from a man aged 18-69 years in good health.

The chain is built from TRBV9 and TRBJ1-6; TCRdb indicates TRBD1, and absent DNA this call remains unverified. Germline loops: CDR1 SGDLS, CDR2 YYNGEE. The CDR3 sequence is 17 residues long. CDR3 protein: CASSTPLPGTGHSPLHF.

CDR3 loop: CASSPRPQETQYF. The chain couples TRBV4-1 to TRBJ2-5; TCRdb returns TRBD1, unconfirmable since there is no DNA. Germline CDR1 MGHRA, CDR2 YSYEKL. The CDR3 covers 13 residues.

The chain links TRBV12-3 or TRBV12-4 to TRBJ2-2; TCRdb designates TRBD2, a call that cannot be tested without DNA. The CDR3 totals 17 residues. The CDR3 loop is CASSLLAGGSNTGELFF.

J is TRBJ2-3 and V is TRBV20-1; TCRdb's D gene call, TRBD2, goes unchecked for lack of DNA. This CDR3 is built from 18 residues. Germline CDR1 reads DFQATT; CDR2 reads SNEGSKA (reference sequence). The CDR3 loop reads CSARLELAGTTSTDTQYF.

The V and J genes are TRBV12-3 or TRBV12-4 and TRBJ2-2; TCRdb calls TRBD1, which cannot be checked without DNA. The CDR3 has 15 amino acids. Here the CDR3 reads CASSSLPVETGELFF.

V usage is TRBV20-1 and J usage is TRBJ2-3; no DNA is available, so the TRBD2 call from TCRdb remains unchecked. The germline V gene has CDR1 DFQATT and CDR2 SNEGSKA (reference sequence). The CDR3 is made up of 16 amino acids. The CDR3 region is CSAPPVSGGYTDTQYF.

This chain links TRBV27 with TRBJ1-5; the D call from TCRdb, TRBD1, cannot be confirmed without DNA. Germline CDR1 reads MNHEY; CDR2 reads SMNVEV (reference sequence). The CDR3 has 14 residues. The CDR3 loop is CARDRDGYNQPQHF.

The V and J genes are TRBV20-1 and TRBJ2-7; the D gene TCRdb calls, TRBD1, cannot be checked with no DNA. The CDR3 runs to 14 residues. Germline CDR1 reads DFQATT; CDR2 reads SNEGSKA (reference sequence). The CDR3 here is CSARDGQGSYEQYF.

The V call is TRBV10-2, the J call TRBJ2-5; TCRdb's D call of TRBD2 is untestable without DNA. Germline V gene data show CDR1 as WSHSY and CDR2 as SAAADI. The CDR3 runs to 15 residues. CDR3 protein: CASSDLRLAGETQYF.

This rearrangement joins TRBV2 to TRBJ2-1; the D gene TCRdb calls, TRBD1, cannot be checked with no DNA. The CDR3 has 14 amino acids. The germline V gene encodes CDR1 SNHLY and CDR2 FYNNEI. CDR3 residues: CASSGGQVYNEQFF.

The chain is built from TRBV2 and TRBJ2-1. Germline assignment: CDR1 SNHLY and CDR2 FYNNEI. This CDR3 is 12 amino acids long. The CDR3: CASSEFPNEQFF.

V gene TRBV19 combines with J gene TRBJ1-2; with no DNA, the TCRdb D assignment of TRBD1 cannot be verified. Per germline, CDR1 LNHDA and CDR2 SQIVND (reference sequence). The CDR3 consists of 12 residues. CDR3 residues: CASGLPGYGYTF.

The chain has TRBV6-1 and TRBJ1-1; TCRdb gives TRBD1 as the D gene, but with no DNA this cannot be confirmed. The CDR3 extends over 14 amino acids. Germline loops: CDR1 MNHNS, CDR2 SASEGT. The CDR3: CASRGTGGATEAFF.

V is TRBV19 and J is TRBJ2-7; no DNA is available, so the TRBD1 call from TCRdb remains unchecked. Germline assignment: CDR1 LNHDA and CDR2 SQIVND (reference sequence). The CDR3 loop spans 16 amino acids. Here the CDR3 reads CASSISPDSQTYEQYF.

The chain couples TRBV6-7 to TRBJ2-7; TCRdb's D call, TRBD1, is unchecked because there is no DNA. TRBV6-7 is assigned to the ORF class and has an uncertain function. The CDR3 length is 14 residues. This CDR3 is CAKKPGGFFYEQYF.

The V and J genes are TRBV20-1 and TRBJ2-7; TCRdb reports TRBD1, a call that lacks DNA to check it against. The CDR3 totals 14 residues. CDR1 DFQATT and CDR2 SNEGSKA come from the germline V gene (reference sequence). The chain's CDR3 is CSARDIATAYEQYF.

The gene calls are TRBV27 and TRBJ1-1. The CDR3 consists of 14 residues. Germline loops: CDR1 MNHEY, CDR2 SMNVEV (reference sequence). The CDR3 region is CASSLSIENTEAFF.

This rearrangement joins TRBV18 to TRBJ2-1. Germline CDR1 reads KGHSH; CDR2 reads LQKENI. CDR3 length equals 16 residues. The CDR3 loop is CASSLGTVSSYNEQFF.

The V and J genes are TRBV6-1 and TRBJ1-4. The germline V gene encodes CDR1 MNHNS and CDR2 SASEGT. This CDR3 is 14 amino acids long. CDR3 amino acids: CASSLEATNEKLFF.

This chain uses TRBV15 with TRBJ1-1; the TCRdb call, TRBD1, lacks DNA for checking. The CDR3 is made up of 15 amino acids. Germline values: CDR1 LNHNV, CDR2 YYDKDF (reference sequence). The CDR3 loop is CATAQMGAGNTEVFF.

J is TRBJ2-5 and V is TRBV2; TCRdb outputs TRBD2, but without DNA this stays unchecked. The germline V gene has CDR1 SNHLY and CDR2 FYNNEI. This CDR3 region has 14 residues. CDR3 loop: CASNGREIRETQYF.

The chain uses TRBV15 and TRBJ2-5; the D gene TCRdb calls, TRBD1, cannot be checked with no DNA. This CDR3 has 14 residues. CDR1 is LNHNV, CDR2 YYDKDF, per germline (reference sequence). CDR3: CATSLRDSQETQYF. Supplemented by reference TRBV15 and TRBJ2-5, the full variable domain reads DAMVIQNPRYQVTQFGKPVTLSCSQTLNHNVMYWYQQKSSQAPKLLFHYYDKDFNNEADTPDNFQSRRPNTSFCFLDIRSPGLGDTAMYLCATSLRDSQETQYFGPGTRLLVL.

The chain combines TRBV30 with TRBJ1-2; the D call of TRBD1 rests on TCRdb alone, since no DNA is present to check it. CDR1 and CDR2 from the germline V gene are GTSNPN and SVGIG (reference sequence). This CDR3 has 15 amino acids. CDR3 in amino acids: CAWSPGSGGINGYTF.

This rearrangement joins TRBV7-9 to TRBJ2-7; without DNA, the TCRdb call of TRBD1 cannot be checked. Germline values: CDR1 SEHNR, CDR2 FQNEAQ (reference sequence). The CDR3 extends over 14 amino acids. CDR3 region: CASSLEGRDYEQYF.

The rearrangement links TRBV12-3 or TRBV12-4 to TRBJ1-1. This CDR3 has 13 residues. CDR3 sequence: CASSLGESIGAFF.

V usage is TRBV2 and J usage is TRBJ2-7; TCRdb's D call, TRBD1, is unchecked because there is no DNA. This CDR3 comprises 17 residues. In germline, CDR1 is SNHLY, CDR2 FYNNEI. The CDR3 loop reads CASSQKIGTGGSYEQYF.

The chain has TRBV20-1 and TRBJ2-2; no DNA is available, so the TRBD1 call from TCRdb remains unchecked. The CDR3 sequence is 14 residues long. Looked up from germline, CDR1 is DFQATT and CDR2 is SNEGSKA (reference sequence). The chain's CDR3 is CSASRQGWAGELFF.